This T cell receptor (beta chain) was retrieved from a study of shared clonotypes between healthy human individuals. Naive CD8 cells were CD45RO-negative, positively selected for CCR7, excluding terminally differentiated effector memory CD45RA+ cells. This CDR3 spans 13 amino acids. Germline V lookup: CDR1 LGHNA, CDR2 YSLEER. Trimming removed 1 base from V and 2 bases from J, with 5 bases in between. Data came from immunoSEQ multiplex PCR; TCRdb stores just in-frame clones and leaves some out. The sample lists approximately 2,000,000 clones, about 93% occurring once. The TCR sequence derives from a man aged 18-30 years in good health. Some clones in this sample may be carry-over from other donors' samples. The V call is TRBV4-3, the J call TRBJ1-2, with unresolved D. Source material: naive CD8+ T cells from PBMCs. The CDR3 loop reads CASSQVPNYGYTF. The CDR3 nucleotides are TGCGCCAGCAGCCAAGTGCCGAACTATGGCTACACCTTC.